Included here is one T cell receptor beta chain sequence, with context. As yet, its antigen is unknown. This sample is part of a study of OX40 agonist ivuxolimab in advanced cancers. Study details: Age averaged around 60 years (range about 20 to 80), and 80% to 90% were male. Under the entry rules, prior anti-PD-1, anti-PD-L1 or anti-CTLA-4 therapy was allowed, and roughly 41% had some. General observations from the study: The expanded peripheral T cells' antigen specificity was not determined.

The assay was immunoSEQ multiplex PCR, and TCRdb's table has in-frame clones only and misses some. Found here are 90,000 to 120,000 clones, about 91% of them singletons; the top ten hold about 1.2%. The CDR3 is 13 residues long. Trimming cost V 6 bases and J 3 bases, with 12 bases left between them. Germline CDR1 and CDR2: LGHNA and YSLEER. This sequence was found in an adult with an advanced solid tumor such as melanoma, head and neck, liver or kidney cancer. The J gene is TRBJ2-7, the V gene TRBV4-3; D unclear. The sample was CD4+ or CD8+ T cells sorted from blood, taken in a trial of the OX40 agonist ivuxolimab. The CDR3 loop is CASRTPLIYEQYF. CDR3 nucleotides: TGCGCCAGCAGAACACCCCTAATCTACGAGCAGTACTTC.